This TCR beta chain was recorded in a study of blood T cells in healthy people across ages. Whole-study findings and limits: Getting older went along with TCR beta diversity per million T cells dropping roughly linearly.

The germline V gene encodes CDR1 SGHRS and CDR2 YFSETQ. The ends were cut back, 1 base at V and 0 bases at J, with 12 bases in the middle. This CDR3 is 16 amino acids long. A second about 7 to 12 cycle PCR used barcoded and J-beta primers. Researchers report that a template-switch adaptor with 12 random nucleotides tagged each cDNA molecule. TCRdb recomputed calls from the 5' RACE reads with MiXCR, one row per CDR3 protein. The sample includes 700,000 or so distinct CDR3 sequences, over 40% of them seen just once. In this sample, this clonotype turned up once. Its target is unknown. This TCR was recovered from an older man in good health. The sequenced sample consisted of blood. The chain links TRBV5-1 to TRBJ2-3; the D is unclear. CDR3: CASSLFARPSTDTQYF. CDR3 in DNA: TGCGCCAGCAGCTTGTTCGCCAGGCCTAGCACAGATACGCAGTATTTT.